These T cell receptor beta chains were read from a single sample in a study of T cell changes during pregnancy in multiple sclerosis. Using immunoSEQ multiplex PCR, the repertoire was profiled, and TCRdb retains in-frame clones only, with some absent. Of approximately 46,000 clones in the sample, under 95% were seen once. The sequences come from CD8+ T cells from peripheral blood mononuclear cells, collected in the second trimester of pregnancy. These TCRs come from a female donor with multiple sclerosis, enrolled in a pregnancy study. Each CDR3 is given with its conserved first and last residue. Each record gives: J gene, clone size, V gene, D gene, CDR3 protein, CDR3 DNA. A D gene is named only where the DNA matches it firmly. Clone size is stated in some rows and not others, as once, few, many or a class when expanded.

TRBJ1-6 | - | TRBV4-3 | TRBD1 | CASWPGTGDSPLHF | TGCGCCAGCTGGCCAGGGACAGGTGATTCACCCCTCCACTTT
TRBJ2-1 | - | TRBV6-4 | TRBD2 | CTSSEAGGLNEQFF | TGTACCAGCAGTGAAGCGGGGGGGCTAAATGAGCAGTTCTTC
TRBJ2-7 | - | TRBV4-2 | TRBD2 | CASSQGAGLAGHYEQYF | TGTGCCAGCAGCCAAGGGGCGGGACTAGCGGGGCACTACGAGCAGTACTTC
TRBJ2-7 | once | TRBV7-2 | - | CASSLAVGVATYEQYF | TGTGCCAGCAGCTTAGCAGTCGGGGTAGCCACCTACGAGCAGTACTTC
TRBJ1-3 | - | TRBV9 | - | CASSNTGSSGNTIYF | TGTGCCAGCAGCAATACAGGTTCCTCTGGAAACACCATATATTTT
TRBJ1-1 | few | TRBV7-9 | - | CASSPPGGFTEAFF | TGTGCCAGCAGCCCCCCGGGGGGATTCACTGAAGCTTTCTTT
TRBJ2-1 | - | TRBV5-6 | - | CASSLGGPNEQFF | TGTGCCAGCAGCTTGGGGGGGCCCAATGAGCAGTTCTTC
TRBJ2-4 | - | TRBV2 | - | CASTGALAKNIQYF | TGTGCCAGCACAGGGGCACTAGCCAAAAACATTCAGTACTTC
TRBJ1-1 | - | TRBV19 | - | CASSVQGNLEAFF | TGTGCCAGTAGTGTACAGGGAAACTTGGAGGCTTTCTTT
TRBJ1-5 | - | TRBV19 | TRBD1 | CASKTGGQNQPQHF | TGTGCCAGTAAGACAGGGGGGCAAAATCAGCCCCAGCATTTT
TRBJ1-5 | - | TRBV7-6 | - | CASSLAPRAQPQHF | TGTGCCAGCAGCTTAGCCCCCAGGGCACAGCCCCAGCATTTT
TRBJ2-3 | - | TRBV4-1 | - | CASSQLQGLPLTDTQYF | TGCGCCAGCAGCCAACTCCAGGGACTCCCCCTCACAGATACGCAGTATTTT
TRBJ2-5 | - | TRBV11-2 | TRBD1 | CASSPVPRQGETQYF | TGTGCCAGCAGCCCCGTCCCCCGACAGGGTGAGACCCAGTACTTC
TRBJ2-7 | - | TRBV19 | TRBD2 | CATRRGSSYEQYF | TGTGCCACACGGCGGGGGTCGTCCTACGAGCAGTACTTC
TRBJ1-2 | - | TRBV5-4 | TRBD1 | CASSLWRDRVSYGYTF | TGTGCCAGCAGCTTGTGGCGGGACAGGGTTAGTTATGGCTACACCTTC
TRBJ1-2 | - | TRBV18 | TRBD1 | CASSLAQGADYGYTF | TGTGCCAGCTCACTAGCACAGGGGGCGGACTATGGCTACACCTTC
TRBJ1-2 | - | TRBV6-5 | TRBD1 | CASSYDRVNYGYTF | TGTGCCAGCAGTTATGACAGGGTAAACTATGGCTACACCTTC
TRBJ2-1 | - | TRBV4-3 | TRBD2 | CASSQDWTSGGPPYNEQFF | TGCGCCAGCAGCCAAGATTGGACTAGCGGGGGCCCACCCTACAATGAGCAGTTCTTC
TRBJ2-7 | - | TRBV10-3 | - | CAISWPSGEQYF | TGTGCCATCTCATGGCCTTCGGGAGAGCAGTACTTC
TRBJ1-2 | - | TRBV2 | TRBD1 | CASSGTGPYGYTF | TGTGCCAGCAGCGGGACAGGGCCATATGGCTACACCTTC
TRBJ1-2 | - | TRBV9 | - | CASSPATAGNYGYTF | TGTGCCAGCAGCCCCGCTACGGCGGGTAACTATGGCTACACCTTC
TRBJ2-7 | - | TRBV29-1 | - | CSVELLESSYEQYF | TGCAGCGTTGAGCTGCTAGAGAGCTCCTACGAGCAGTACTTC
TRBJ1-2 | - | TRBV29-1 | TRBD1 | CSASPGQGTPYYGYTF | TGCAGCGCGTCGCCGGGACAGGGAACCCCCTACTATGGCTACACCTTC
TRBJ1-1 | - | TRBV4-1 | TRBD1 | CASSQQGASTEAFF | TGCGCCAGCAGCCAACAGGGGGCGAGCACTGAAGCTTTCTTT
TRBJ1-1 | - | TRBV13 | TRBD1 | CASSRGQSTEAFF | TGTGCCAGCAGCCGGGGACAGTCCACTGAAGCTTTCTTT
TRBJ1-1 | once | TRBV7-3 | - | CASSPGTYLSTEAFF | TGTGCCAGCAGCCCCGGGACATATCTATCCACTGAAGCTTTCTTT
TRBJ2-3 | - | TRBV7-6 | - | CASSRVTDTQYF | TGTGCCAGCAGCCGCGTCACAGATACGCAGTATTTT
TRBJ1-2 | - | TRBV9 | - | CASSALDSYTF | TGTGCCAGCAGCGCCTTGGACAGCTACACCTTC
TRBJ2-2 | - | TRBV5-8 | TRBD2 | CASSSTPGTSVTGELFF | TGTGCCAGCAGCTCGACCCCCGGGACTAGCGTGACCGGGGAGCTGTTTTTT
TRBJ1-1 | - | TRBV6-4 | - | CASSDGGVEAFF | TGTGCCAGCAGTGACGGAGGGGTAGAAGCTTTCTTT
TRBJ1-2 | - | TRBV5-4 | - | CASSSSGVYGYTF | TGTGCCAGCAGTTCCTCGGGGGTATATGGCTACACCTTC
TRBJ2-7 | - | TRBV5-6 | TRBD2 | CASSLANALAGPSYEQYF | TGTGCCAGCAGCTTGGCGAACGCCCTAGCGGGGCCCTCCTACGAGCAGTACTTC
TRBJ2-7 | - | TRBV4-2 | TRBD2 | CASSQGPLLAGVSYEQYF | TGTGCCAGCAGCCAAGGGCCCCTACTAGCGGGGGTCTCCTACGAGCAGTACTTC
TRBJ1-4 | - | TRBV13 | TRBD1 | CASSSNRGAATNEKLFF | TGTGCCAGCAGCTCAAACAGGGGTGCGGCAACTAATGAAAAACTGTTTTTT
TRBJ1-1 | few | TRBV30 | - | CAWSATGNTEAFF | TGTGCCTGGAGCGCGACAGGAAACACTGAAGCTTTCTTT
TRBJ2-3 | few | TRBV6-5 | TRBD2 | CASSLTSGDADTQYF | TGTGCCAGCAGTCTGACTAGCGGGGACGCAGATACGCAGTATTTT
TRBJ1-1 | - | TRBV6-5 | - | CAALGDGYTEAFF | TGTGCCGCCCTAGGGGATGGGTACACTGAAGCTTTCTTT
TRBJ2-7 | - | TRBV7-8 | - | CASSLGGDYEQYF | TGTGCCAGCAGCTTAGGGGGGGACTACGAGCAGTACTTC
TRBJ2-7 | - | TRBV9 | - | CASSVAAGISEQYF | TGTGCCAGCAGCGTAGCCGCAGGGATTTCCGAGCAGTACTTC
TRBJ1-2 | once | TRBV30 | - | CAWSGAGDHSLYGYTF | TGTGCCTGGAGTGGCGCAGGGGACCACTCTCTCTATGGCTACACCTTC
TRBJ1-3 | few | TRBV7-9 | - | CASSPQLPGNTIYF | TGTGCCAGCAGTCCTCAACTACCTGGAAACACCATATATTTT